This is a list of T cell receptor beta chains from one sample in a study of blood T cells in healthy people across ages. TCRdb reprocessed the 5' RACE reads with MiXCR, giving one entry per CDR3 protein. The sample includes around 1,700,000 distinct CDR3 sequences, 28% of them seen just once. Sequenced: blood. All receptors come from a woman under 40 in good health. CDR3s include the opening cysteine and the closing phenylalanine or tryptophan. Where a row states a size, it is once, few, many or the class of an expanded clone; other rows omit it.

v_call: TRBV29-1; j_call: TRBJ2-7; clone_size: many; cdr3_aa: CSVGGATDEQYF
v_call: TRBV2; j_call: TRBJ2-3; clone_size: once; cdr3_aa: CASSEQGVGRRQYF
v_call: TRBV7-9; j_call: TRBJ2-7; clone_size: few; cdr3_aa: CASTSPPGTYEQYF
v_call: TRBV5-5; j_call: TRBJ1-1; clone_size: few; cdr3_aa: CASSLRDILNTEAFF
v_call: TRBV25-1; j_call: TRBJ2-1; clone_size: NA; cdr3_aa: CASSEGIYREQFF
v_call: TRBV7-8; j_call: TRBJ2-1; clone_size: NA; cdr3_aa: CASSHLRYNEQFF
v_call: TRBV7-9; j_call: TRBJ1-1; clone_size: NA; cdr3_aa: CASSLGHNELTEAFF
v_call: TRBV5-1; j_call: TRBJ2-5; clone_size: NA; cdr3_aa: CASSFSAVGQQETQYF
v_call: TRBV15; j_call: TRBJ2-1; clone_size: NA; cdr3_aa: CATSRRTSGGYNEKFF
v_call: TRBV6-4; j_call: TRBJ1-6; clone_size: NA; cdr3_aa: CASSPWSNSPLHF
v_call: TRBV3-1; j_call: TRBJ2-7; clone_size: NA; cdr3_aa: CASSQDLASGDEQYF
v_call: TRBV28; j_call: TRBJ1-2; clone_size: NA; cdr3_aa: CASSPGPDRYTF
v_call: TRBV5-1; j_call: TRBJ2-3; clone_size: few; cdr3_aa: CASSLSGGSSADTQYF
v_call: TRBV5-1; j_call: TRBJ1-4; clone_size: few; cdr3_aa: CASSAQGPDEKLFF
v_call: TRBV3-1; j_call: TRBJ2-7; clone_size: few; cdr3_aa: CASSHGTGSAYEQYF
v_call: TRBV5-1; j_call: TRBJ2-7; clone_size: NA; cdr3_aa: CASSSGLHPYEQYF
v_call: TRBV5-1; j_call: TRBJ2-3; clone_size: NA; cdr3_aa: CASSWGTGETDTQYF
v_call: TRBV4-3; j_call: TRBJ2-1; clone_size: NA; cdr3_aa: CASSQVGRGPGEQFF
v_call: TRBV4-3; j_call: TRBJ2-1; clone_size: NA; cdr3_aa: CASSQGPGGIGINEQFF
v_call: TRBV20-1; j_call: TRBJ2-3; clone_size: many; cdr3_aa: CSARDPSGRGDTQYF
v_call: TRBV12-3/TRBV12-4; j_call: TRBJ1-3; clone_size: NA; cdr3_aa: CASSGDGNTIYF
v_call: TRBV5-1; j_call: TRBJ1-1; clone_size: few; cdr3_aa: CASSSGDGYTEAFF
v_call: TRBV7-9; j_call: TRBJ1-1; clone_size: NA; cdr3_aa: CASSLVRTEPYEAFF
v_call: TRBV12-5; j_call: TRBJ2-1; clone_size: few; cdr3_aa: CASGFVQGVGNEQFF
v_call: TRBV6-5; j_call: TRBJ1-1; clone_size: NA; cdr3_aa: CASSNRQGDKAFF
v_call: TRBV20-1; j_call: TRBJ2-1; clone_size: NA; cdr3_aa: CSAYRSGGLNEQFF
v_call: TRBV12-3/TRBV12-4; j_call: TRBJ1-4; clone_size: NA; cdr3_aa: CASKGLGNEKLFF
v_call: TRBV6-6; j_call: TRBJ1-6; clone_size: NA; cdr3_aa: CASSRSGQGDSPLHF
v_call: TRBV7-2; j_call: TRBJ2-7; clone_size: many; cdr3_aa: CASSPRLAGRYEQYF
v_call: TRBV29-1; j_call: TRBJ2-7; clone_size: few; cdr3_aa: CSVGAVYEQYF
v_call: TRBV15; j_call: TRBJ1-3; clone_size: NA; cdr3_aa: CATSRDSISGGNTIYF
v_call: TRBV28; j_call: TRBJ1-2; clone_size: NA; cdr3_aa: CASTQGVEGYTF
v_call: TRBV4-1; j_call: TRBJ1-2; clone_size: few; cdr3_aa: CASSQDRAGYTF
v_call: TRBV6-6; j_call: TRBJ1-5; clone_size: NA; cdr3_aa: CASSYSTVDLAQHF
v_call: TRBV6-5; j_call: TRBJ1-1; clone_size: NA; cdr3_aa: CATWGSRKPQMQAFF
v_call: TRBV5-1; j_call: TRBJ1-1; clone_size: few; cdr3_aa: CASGSPGPSTEAFF
v_call: TRBV29-1; j_call: TRBJ2-1; clone_size: few; cdr3_aa: CSVAEINEQFF
v_call: TRBV4-1; j_call: TRBJ1-1; clone_size: NA; cdr3_aa: CASSQAADTEAFF
v_call: TRBV11-2; j_call: TRBJ2-7; clone_size: many; cdr3_aa: CASSFGGHEQYF
v_call: TRBV9; j_call: TRBJ2-3; clone_size: few; cdr3_aa: CASSGRGAPSTDTQYF
v_call: TRBV6-2/TRBV6-3; j_call: TRBJ2-5; clone_size: NA; cdr3_aa: CASRRGLEHQETQYF
v_call: TRBV5-6; j_call: TRBJ2-1; clone_size: few; cdr3_aa: CASSSSLGEQFF
v_call: TRBV29-1; j_call: TRBJ2-3; clone_size: many; cdr3_aa: CSVAGLAADTQYF
v_call: TRBV6-2/TRBV6-3; j_call: TRBJ1-5; clone_size: few; cdr3_aa: CASRGTNQPQHF
v_call: TRBV6-4; j_call: TRBJ2-3; clone_size: many; cdr3_aa: CASSELLGRDPDTQYF
v_call: TRBV12-3/TRBV12-4; j_call: TRBJ2-5; clone_size: NA; cdr3_aa: CASSPGRLDQETQYF
v_call: TRBV15; j_call: TRBJ2-1; clone_size: many; cdr3_aa: CATSLPTGRWGGNEQFF
v_call: TRBV27; j_call: TRBJ1-2; clone_size: NA; cdr3_aa: CASTSPGAGNYGYTF
v_call: TRBV15; j_call: TRBJ2-7; clone_size: NA; cdr3_aa: CATSNRTVPYEQYF
v_call: TRBV19; j_call: TRBJ2-7; clone_size: few; cdr3_aa: CASSIGSQGPYEQYF